One T cell receptor beta chain is described in this entry. What it recognizes is unknown. The data originate from a study of T cells in narcolepsy. Regarding the study as a whole: Reportedly, autoreactive clonotypes were serially detected in patients' blood but not controls'. Autoreactive HCRT-specific and TRIB2-specific clonotypes were marked in same-patient CSF-versus-blood CD4+ comparisons.

Clones were sequenced by immunoSEQ multiplex PCR, and TCRdb holds only the in-frame ones, with some missing. The sample contains 25,000 or so clones, roughly 85% of which appear only once. Sequenced input: memory (CD45RA-) CD4+ T cells from blood. The TCR comes from a human donor in good health.

CDR3 loop: CASSPNRVTSTDTQYF. CDR3 nucleotide sequence: TGCGCCAGCAGTCCGAACAGGGTGACTAGCACAGATACGCAGTATTTT. The chain carries TRBV23-1 and TRBJ2-3; a weak D match, TRBD1 (6 bases). TRBV23-1 is an ORF; its function is uncertain. V shed 4 bases and J shed 0 bases, with 14 bases lying between them. The CDR3 contains 16 residues.